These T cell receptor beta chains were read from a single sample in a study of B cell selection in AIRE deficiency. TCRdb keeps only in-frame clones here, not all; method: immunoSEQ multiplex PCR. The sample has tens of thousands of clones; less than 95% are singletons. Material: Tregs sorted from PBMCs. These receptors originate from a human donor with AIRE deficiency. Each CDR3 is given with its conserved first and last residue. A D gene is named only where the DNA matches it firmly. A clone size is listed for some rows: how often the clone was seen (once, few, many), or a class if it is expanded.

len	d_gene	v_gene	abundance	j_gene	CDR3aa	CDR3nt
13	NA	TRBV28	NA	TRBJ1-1	CASTEAMNTEAFF	TGTGCCAGCACAGAGGCCATGAACACTGAAGCTTTCTTT
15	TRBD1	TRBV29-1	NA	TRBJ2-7	CSPEEGTAITYEQYF	TGCAGTCCTGAGGAAGGGACAGCGATTACCTACGAGCAGTACTTC
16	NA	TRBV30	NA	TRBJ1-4	CAWGQLPGHSNEKLFF	TGTGCCTGGGGCCAACTTCCGGGACATTCCAATGAAAAACTGTTTTTT
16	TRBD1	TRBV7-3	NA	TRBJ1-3	CASSSLGQGGGNTIYF	TGTGCCAGCAGCTCCTTGGGACAGGGAGGAGGAAACACCATATATTTT
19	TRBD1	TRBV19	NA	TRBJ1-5	CASSKLGQGFPYSNQPQHF	TGTGCCAGTAGTAAACTGGGACAGGGATTTCCCTATAGCAATCAGCCCCAGCATTTT
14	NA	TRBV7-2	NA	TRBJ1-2	CASSRDRGPYGYTF	TGTGCCAGCAGCCGAGACCGGGGGCCCTATGGCTACACCTTC
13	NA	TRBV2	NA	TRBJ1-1	CASSEEVGTEAFF	TGTGCCAGCAGTGAGGAGGTGGGCACTGAAGCTTTCTTT
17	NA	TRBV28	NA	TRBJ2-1	CASLSSPGTSVSQEQFF	TGTGCCAGCCTGAGCTCCCCGGGCACTAGTGTCTCACAGGAGCAGTTCTTC
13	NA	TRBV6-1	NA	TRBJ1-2	CASRPGGRYGYTF	TGTGCCAGCCGGCCGGGGGGCCGGTATGGCTACACCTTC
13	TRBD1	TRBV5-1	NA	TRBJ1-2	CASSWDRARGYTF	TGCGCCAGCAGCTGGGACAGGGCCCGGGGCTACACCTTC
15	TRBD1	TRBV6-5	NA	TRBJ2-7	CASMYRDRGIYEQYF	TGTGCCAGCATGTACCGGGACAGGGGAATCTACGAGCAGTACTTC
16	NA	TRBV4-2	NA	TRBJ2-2	CASSQDLPWNTGELFF	TGTGCCAGCAGCCAAGATCTTCCCTGGAACACCGGGGAGCTGTTTTTT
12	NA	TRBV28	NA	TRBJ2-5	CASRRGRETQYF	TGTGCCAGCAGGCGGGGCAGAGAGACCCAGTACTTC
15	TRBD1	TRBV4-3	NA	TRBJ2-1	CASSQERDRVSEQFF	TGCGCCAGCAGCCAAGAACGGGACAGGGTTTCGGAGCAGTTCTTC
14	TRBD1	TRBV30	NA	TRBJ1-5	CAWSVTGVQQPQHF	TGTGCCTGGAGTGTTACAGGGGTACAACAGCCCCAGCATTTT
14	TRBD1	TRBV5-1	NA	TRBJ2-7	CASRLDRGPHEQYF	TGCGCCAGCAGATTAGACAGGGGCCCCCACGAGCAGTACTTC
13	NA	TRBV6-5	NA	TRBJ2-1	CASSPPGVGEQFF	TGTGCCAGCAGTCCCCCAGGAGTCGGTGAGCAGTTCTTC
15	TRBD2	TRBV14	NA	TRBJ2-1	CASVRGSGRANEQFF	TGTGCCAGCGTCCGAGGGAGCGGGAGGGCCAATGAGCAGTTCTTC
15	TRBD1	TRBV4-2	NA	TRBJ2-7	CASSQPTGEPYEQYF	TGTGCCAGCAGCCAACCCACAGGGGAACCCTACGAGCAGTACTTC
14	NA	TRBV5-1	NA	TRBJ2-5	CASSLDQAQETQYF	TGCGCCAGCAGCTTGGACCAGGCCCAAGAGACCCAGTACTTC
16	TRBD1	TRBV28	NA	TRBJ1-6	CASRFEDRDYNSPLHF	TGTGCCAGCAGGTTTGAGGACAGGGACTATAATTCACCCCTCCACTTT
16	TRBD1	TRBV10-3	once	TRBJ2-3	CAISPVGTGTPDTQYF	TGTGCCATCAGCCCGGTCGGGACAGGGACCCCAGATACGCAGTATTTT
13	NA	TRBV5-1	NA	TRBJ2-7	CASQAYPSYEQYF	TGCGCCAGCCAAGCTTATCCCTCCTACGAGCAGTACTTC
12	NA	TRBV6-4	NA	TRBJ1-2	CASAGKNYGYTF	TGTGCCAGCGCAGGGAAAAACTATGGCTACACCTTC
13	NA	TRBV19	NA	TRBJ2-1	CASSRPTYNEQFF	TGTGCCAGTAGTAGGCCCACGTACAATGAGCAGTTCTTC
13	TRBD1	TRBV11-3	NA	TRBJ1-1	CASSSQGKTEAFF	TGTGCCAGCAGCTCACAGGGGAAAACTGAAGCTTTCTTT
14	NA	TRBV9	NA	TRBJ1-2	CASSPRTENYGYTF	TGTGCCAGCAGCCCTCGGACAGAAAACTATGGCTACACCTTC
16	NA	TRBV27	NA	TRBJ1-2	CASSRTGTNRSNGYTF	TGTGCCAGCAGCCGCACCGGGACAAATCGATCGAATGGCTACACCTTC
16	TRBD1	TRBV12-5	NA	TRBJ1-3	CASGFSGGSSGNTIYF	TGTGCTAGTGGTTTCTCAGGGGGCAGCTCTGGAAACACCATATATTTT
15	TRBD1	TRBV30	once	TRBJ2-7	CAWSRGQGISYEQYF	TGTGCCTGGTCGCGGGGACAGGGGATCTCCTACGAGCAGTACTTC
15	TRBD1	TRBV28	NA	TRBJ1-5	CASNPTGGGNQPQHF	TGTGCCAGCAACCCGACAGGGGGAGGCAATCAGCCCCAGCATTTT
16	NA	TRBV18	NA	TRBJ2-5	CASSPRGQGFKETQYF	TGTGCCAGCTCACCTCGTGGTCAAGGGTTTAAGGAGACCCAGTACTTC
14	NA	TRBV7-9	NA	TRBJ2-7	CASSLGATAYEQYF	TGTGCCAGCAGCTTAGGAGCCACCGCCTACGAGCAGTACTTC
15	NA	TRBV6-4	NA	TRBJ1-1	CASSDSISANTEAFF	TGTGCCAGCAGTGACTCGATTTCGGCGAACACTGAAGCTTTCTTT
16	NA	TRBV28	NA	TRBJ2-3	CASSPFRDGGTDTQYF	TGTGCCAGCAGCCCTTTCCGGGACGGCGGCACAGATACGCAGTATTTT
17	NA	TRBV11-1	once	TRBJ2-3	CASSLYSLRAIQDTQYF	TGTGCCAGCAGCTTATATTCCCTAAGGGCGATACAGGATACGCAGTATTTT
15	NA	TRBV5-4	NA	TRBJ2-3	CASSSPSAPWNTQYF	TGTGCCAGCAGCTCCCCTAGCGCCCCATGGAATACGCAGTATTTT
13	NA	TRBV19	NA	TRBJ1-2	CASSIRTDQGYTF	TGTGCCAGTAGTATCCGGACGGATCAAGGCTACACCTTC
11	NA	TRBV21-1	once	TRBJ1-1	CASSKDTEAFF	TGTGCCAGCAGCAAAGACACTGAAGCTTTCTTT
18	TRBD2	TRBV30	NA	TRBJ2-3	CAWKTLAGEYLWKDTQYF	TGTGCCTGGAAAACTTTAGCGGGAGAATATCTTTGGAAAGATACGCAGTATTTT
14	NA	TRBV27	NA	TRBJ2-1	CASSPRAGPAEQFF	TGTGCCAGCAGTCCCCGCGCGGGCCCCGCTGAGCAGTTCTTC
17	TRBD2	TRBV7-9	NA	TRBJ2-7	CASSLVGLGRGNHEQYF	TGTGCCAGCAGCTTAGTCGGTCTCGGGAGGGGGAACCACGAGCAGTACTTC
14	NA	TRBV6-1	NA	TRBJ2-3	CASAVDPSTDTQYF	TGTGCCAGCGCGGTCGATCCTAGCACAGATACGCAGTATTTT
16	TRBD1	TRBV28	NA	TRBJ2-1	CASISSPGQRYNEQFF	TGTGCCAGCATCTCCTCACCGGGACAGAGATACAATGAGCAGTTCTTC
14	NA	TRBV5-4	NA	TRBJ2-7	CASSPKDSSYEQYF	TGTGCCAGCAGCCCCAAGGACAGCTCCTACGAGCAGTACTTC
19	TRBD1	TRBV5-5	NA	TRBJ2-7	CASSFPGQGVSRTSYEQYF	TGCGCCAGCAGCTTTCCGGGACAGGGGGTATCCCGTACCTCCTACGAGCAGTACTTC
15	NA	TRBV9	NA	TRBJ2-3	CASSVSLVGSDTQYF	TGTGCCAGCAGCGTATCCTTGGTGGGCTCAGATACGCAGTATTTT
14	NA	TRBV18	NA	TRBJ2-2	CASTGNRDTGELFF	TGTGCCAGCACAGGGAATCGAGACACCGGGGAGCTGTTTTTT
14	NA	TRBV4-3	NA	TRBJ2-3	CASSYIRGPDTQYF	TGCGCCAGCAGCTACATAAGGGGACCCGATACGCAGTATTTT
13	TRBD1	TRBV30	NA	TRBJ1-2	CAWSRQGLYGYTF	TGTGCCTGGAGTAGACAGGGGCTATATGGCTACACCTTC
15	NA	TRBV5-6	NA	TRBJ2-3	CASSFLGGSTDTQYF	TGTGCCAGCAGCTTCCTAGGCGGATCCACAGATACGCAGTATTTT
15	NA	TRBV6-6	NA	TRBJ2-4	CASSYPWGIGNIQYF	TGTGCCAGCAGTTACCCGTGGGGCATTGGAAACATTCAGTACTTC
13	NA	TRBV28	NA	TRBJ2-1	CATTGSAYNEQFF	TGTGCCACCACAGGGTCAGCCTACAATGAGCAGTTCTTC
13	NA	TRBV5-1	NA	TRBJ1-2	CASSSGPSEGYTF	TGCGCCAGCAGCTCCGGACCGAGCGAGGGCTACACCTTC
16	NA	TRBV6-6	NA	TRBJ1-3	CASSSLGGFSGNTIYF	TGTGCCAGCAGTTCGCTCGGAGGTTTCTCTGGAAACACCATATATTTT
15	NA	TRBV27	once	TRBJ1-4	CASSFRGFFGEKLFF	TGTGCCAGCAGTTTTCGAGGGTTCTTTGGGGAAAAACTGTTTTTT
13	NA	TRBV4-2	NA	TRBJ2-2	CASSQSNTGELFF	TGTGCCAGCAGCCAATCGAACACCGGGGAGCTGTTTTTT